This TCR beta chain was documented in a study of cytomegalovirus exposure and HLA in healthy donors. Details on this clone: The antigen is not known.

V lost 3 bases, J lost 6 bases, and 8 bases stayed unmatched. The V gene's germline CDR1 is SGHRS and CDR2 YFSETQ. The CDR3 runs to 15 residues. The table came from immunoSEQ multiplex PCR; TCRdb's copy has only in-frame clones and leaves some out. The sample records more than 120,000 clones, around 90% being singletons. General observations from the study: Published work reported that the classifier diagnosed cytomegalovirus status with high specificity and sensitivity. TCR beta chains numbering under 200 were designated cytomegalovirus-associated. The tendency of first-cohort TCR clusters to co-occur in the roughly 110 validation repertoires was the finding of a later analysis. For most TCR sequences rarity was the rule, although some public TCRs occurred in many donors.

This receptor was taken from a man aged 18 to 35 in good health and CMV-seropositive. This chain connects TRBV5-1 to TRBJ2-1; 8 positions agree with TRBD1. The sequencing sample was made of PBMCs. This CDR3 reads CASSYQGQGGNEQFF. The CDR3 DNA sequence: TGCGCCAGCAGCTACCAAGGACAGGGAGGCAATGAGCAGTTCTTC.